The rows below give T cell receptor beta chains drawn from one sample of a study of Ad26.COV2.S vaccination and SARS-CoV-2 variants. The protocol was immunoSEQ multiplex PCR, while the TCRdb copy is restricted to in-frame clones and leaves out a portion. The data show roughly 320,000 clones, more than 70% seen once. Sequencing used peripheral blood, obtained in a trial of Ad26.COV2.S vaccine versus placebo. The receptors shown here come from a person between 18 and 65 years old who received the Ad26.COV2.S COVID-19 vaccine or a placebo. Both conserved end residues are part of each CDR3. Not all rows give a size; the values are once, few, many and, for expanded clones, a class.

V gene	clone size	CDR3 protein
TRBV5-1	once	CASSLGLAGGQRDTQYF
TRBV5-1	-	CASSLGGTADATNEKLFF
TRBV27	few	CASSFRESYEQYF
TRBV9	-	CASSVGGLDEAFF
TRBV7-8	-	CASSELGYGYTF
TRBV25-1	-	CASSAVAGVNEKLFF
TRBV9	-	CASSQRTGTSSGNTIYF
TRBV19	-	CASGTQPQHF
TRBV5-4	-	CASSLFLRTDTQYF
TRBV7-6	once	CASSPRGLIGTPTGELFF
TRBV18	-	CASSEGSGNTIYF
TRBV19	-	CASSIRGNPNQPQHF
TRBV6-5	-	CATPVQVGSGELFF
TRBV20-1	-	CSASNRGRGSGLYEQYF
TRBV5-8	few	CASSWDHQGAYTF
TRBV5-8	-	CASSLNVNQPQHF
TRBV7-8	-	CASSLNLSGTGNSPLHF
TRBV18	-	CASSQQGTGGGSPLHF
TRBV5-5	-	CASSLGTSPYNEQFF
TRBV2	-	CASKGLVNYEQYF
TRBV3-1/TRBV3-2	-	CASSHDSYNEQFF
TRBV28	-	CASSLLKNTEAFF
TRBV7-2	-	CASSSRLAGASPIQYF
TRBV7-2	few	CASSFSGGETQYF
TRBV19	-	CASSITGISNQPQHF
TRBV5-1	-	CASSLLLAGANVLTF
TRBV5-6	-	CASSPDRVGTDTQYF
TRBV5-1	-	CASSGGQGGYGYTF
TRBV11-2	once	CASSLVAGELFF
TRBV6-5	-	CASSSGGARNIQYF
TRBV30	-	CAWSVPLIRGEAFF
TRBV4-3	once	CASSQDAGVPPQHF
TRBV12-3/TRBV12-4	-	CASSFQGDYGYTF
TRBV11-2	-	CASSLDRVASYGYTF
TRBV5-1	-	CASSLEQGLMDTEAFF
TRBV7-8	-	CASSMRAGGQLWNIQYF
TRBV4-1	many	CASSQGAGITDTQYF
TRBV5-8	-	CASSKGRVNTDTQYF
TRBV4-3	-	CASSQEHRTEYTDTQYF
TRBV10-3	-	CAIKGMGEAFF
TRBV5-4	once	CASSFDRDEQFF
TRBV7-8	few	CASALGPGQTNTEAFF
TRBV14	-	CASSQGTSSYNEQFF
TRBV24-1	-	CATPSRGYTF
TRBV6-5	once	CASSLQNDNQPQHF
TRBV6-6	-	CASSYSYRGSDTEAFF
TRBV6-5	-	CASSLTNRDEQFF
TRBV10-3	-	CAIGTGRLPEAFF
TRBV6-2/TRBV6-3	-	CASSRGTGNYGYTF
TRBV5-1	once	CASSLTAWSEQFF
TRBV7-2	-	CASSLRGQGETQYF
TRBV5-1	-	CASSSLGQNTGELFF
TRBV19	-	CASSIPDKNTEAFF
TRBV27	-	CASSAPQKQGEQFF
TRBV18	few	CASSPQYQETQYF
TRBV9	-	CASSVDSLGIIGTEAFF